Listed here is a single TCR beta chain. Its antigen is still unknown. Data came from immunoSEQ multiplex PCR; TCRdb stores just in-frame clones and leaves some out. The data contain about 200,000 clones, over 60% of them seen just once; the ten biggest clones take up over 10%. These data originate in a study of cytotoxic CD8 clonotypes in ibrutinib-treated CLL. The wider study: Following treatment for a median about 12 months, range 6 to 36, response samples were then taken.

Study findings and constraints: Sampling of sustained-remission and progressing patients occurred at differing times. Having risen at ibrutinib response, clonality had fallen back toward baseline by progression. Contraction or stability on treatment was seen for public clonotypes, which were uncommon.

The CDR3 sequence is 14 residues long. The V and J ends lost 3 bases and 4 bases respectively, with 12 bases between them. Germline V gene sequence: CDR1 SGHVS, CDR2 FQNEAQ. The sequence was collected from a human donor with chronic lymphocytic leukemia. The specimen was PBMCs, collected after 24 months of ibrutinib treatment. The gene calls are TRBV7-8 and TRBJ1-1; D remains ambiguous. As DNA, the CDR3 is TGTGCCAGCAGCTTTTCGGTCACGTTCACTGAAGCTTTCTTT. As protein: CASSFSVTFTEAFF.